The clone carrying this TCR beta chain has ten or more counts. Its cognate antigen is unknown. The DNA ends 3 residues before the CDR3 does, and the rest of the CDR3 is filled in from the germline J gene. Equal genomic DNA amounts from CVID and control samples were sequenced. The repertoire was sequenced with immunoSEQ multiplex PCR; TCRdb's copy has only in-frame clones and lacks some. This repertoire holds approximately 34,000 clones, and none appear only once. The data originate from a study of T cell clonality in common variable immunodeficiency. Points from the study as a whole: CVID patient heterogeneity limited repertoire-clinical complication correlations.

Germline V gene data show CDR1 as LNHDA and CDR2 as SQIVND (reference sequence). CDR3 length: 13 amino acids. V dropped 6 bases and J dropped 2 bases, with 11 bases sitting between them. V is TRBV19 and J is TRBJ2-7; a possible D gene is TRBD2 (6 bases). Sequencing was performed on peripheral blood mononuclear cells. The origin of this receptor is a person aged 18-70 years in good health. The sequenced CDR3 bases are TGTGCCAGTAGGGGGACTTCAACCTACGAG. It specifies CASRGTSTYE. The full CDR3 protein reads CASRGTSTYEQYF.